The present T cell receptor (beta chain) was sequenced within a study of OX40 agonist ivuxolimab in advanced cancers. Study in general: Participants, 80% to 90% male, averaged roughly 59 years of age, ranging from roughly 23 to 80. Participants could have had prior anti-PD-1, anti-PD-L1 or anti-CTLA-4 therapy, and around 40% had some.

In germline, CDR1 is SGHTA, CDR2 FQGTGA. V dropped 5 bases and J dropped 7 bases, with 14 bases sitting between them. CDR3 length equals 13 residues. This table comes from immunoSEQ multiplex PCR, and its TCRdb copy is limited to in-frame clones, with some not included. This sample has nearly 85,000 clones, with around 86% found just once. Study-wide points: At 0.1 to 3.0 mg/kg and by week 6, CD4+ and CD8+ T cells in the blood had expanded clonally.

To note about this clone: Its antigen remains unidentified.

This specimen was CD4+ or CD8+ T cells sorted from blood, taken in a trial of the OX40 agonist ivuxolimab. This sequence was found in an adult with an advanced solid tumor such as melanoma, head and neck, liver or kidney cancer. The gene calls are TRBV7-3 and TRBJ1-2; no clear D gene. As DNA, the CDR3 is TGTGCCAGCAGCGAGTGCGAGGGTTGTGGCTACACCTTC. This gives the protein CASSECEGCGYTF.